This T cell receptor beta chain was identified during a study of PD-1 blockade in mismatch repair-deficient tumors. Study-level background: All were previously treated, progressing patients with around 12 mismatch repair-deficient cancer types. Study-level results: Rapid post-treatment expansion, then contraction, generally preceding radiologic response, marked tumor-resident clones.

Of note for this clone: Its matching antigen is unknown.

The CDR3 is made up of 13 amino acids. V was cut by 0 bases and J by 3 bases, with 3 bases left in between. In germline, CDR1 is LNHDA, CDR2 SQIVND (reference sequence). Assay used: immunoSEQ multiplex PCR; TCRdb lists only in-frame clones, some missing. The sample contains 80,000 to 100,000 clones, over 70% of which appear only once. This receptor was taken from an adult with mismatch repair-deficient cancer. The chain has TRBV19 and TRBJ1-3; D is uncertain. The sequences come from peripheral blood, collected 12 weeks after starting pembrolizumab. CDR3: CASSIDRGNTIYF. DNA for the CDR3: TGTGCCAGTAGTATAGATCGTGGAAACACCATATATTTT.